This T cell receptor beta chain was sequenced in a study of blood T cell repertoires in COVID-19. Background on the study: Researchers got acute and convalescent COVID-19 samples from the United States, Italy and Spain. Nucleic acid was either cDNA or gDNA, and it came from T cells, B-cell-depleted T cells, or PBMCs.

Trimming pared 2 bases from V and 0 bases from J, leaving 10 bases between. This CDR3 has 15 amino acids. Germline V gene lookup returns CDR1 KGHSH and CDR2 LQKENI. Repertoires were generated with immunoSEQ multiplex PCR, while TCRdb's copy carries only in-frame clones and drops some. The table lists roughly 240,000 clones, about 87% of them singletons. It was within 2 weeks before study entry that exposed participants met a COVID-19 case. The clonotype was recovered from a man aged 50-60 years who had been exposed to COVID-19. The specimen sequenced was PBMCs or T cells enriched from blood (not recorded which). The chain uses TRBV18 and TRBJ1-1; possible D gene TRBD1, 5 bases. CDR3 amino acids: CASSPYGGVNTEAFF. The CDR3 coding sequence is TGTGCCAGCTCACCATACGGGGGGGTGAACACTGAAGCTTTCTTT.